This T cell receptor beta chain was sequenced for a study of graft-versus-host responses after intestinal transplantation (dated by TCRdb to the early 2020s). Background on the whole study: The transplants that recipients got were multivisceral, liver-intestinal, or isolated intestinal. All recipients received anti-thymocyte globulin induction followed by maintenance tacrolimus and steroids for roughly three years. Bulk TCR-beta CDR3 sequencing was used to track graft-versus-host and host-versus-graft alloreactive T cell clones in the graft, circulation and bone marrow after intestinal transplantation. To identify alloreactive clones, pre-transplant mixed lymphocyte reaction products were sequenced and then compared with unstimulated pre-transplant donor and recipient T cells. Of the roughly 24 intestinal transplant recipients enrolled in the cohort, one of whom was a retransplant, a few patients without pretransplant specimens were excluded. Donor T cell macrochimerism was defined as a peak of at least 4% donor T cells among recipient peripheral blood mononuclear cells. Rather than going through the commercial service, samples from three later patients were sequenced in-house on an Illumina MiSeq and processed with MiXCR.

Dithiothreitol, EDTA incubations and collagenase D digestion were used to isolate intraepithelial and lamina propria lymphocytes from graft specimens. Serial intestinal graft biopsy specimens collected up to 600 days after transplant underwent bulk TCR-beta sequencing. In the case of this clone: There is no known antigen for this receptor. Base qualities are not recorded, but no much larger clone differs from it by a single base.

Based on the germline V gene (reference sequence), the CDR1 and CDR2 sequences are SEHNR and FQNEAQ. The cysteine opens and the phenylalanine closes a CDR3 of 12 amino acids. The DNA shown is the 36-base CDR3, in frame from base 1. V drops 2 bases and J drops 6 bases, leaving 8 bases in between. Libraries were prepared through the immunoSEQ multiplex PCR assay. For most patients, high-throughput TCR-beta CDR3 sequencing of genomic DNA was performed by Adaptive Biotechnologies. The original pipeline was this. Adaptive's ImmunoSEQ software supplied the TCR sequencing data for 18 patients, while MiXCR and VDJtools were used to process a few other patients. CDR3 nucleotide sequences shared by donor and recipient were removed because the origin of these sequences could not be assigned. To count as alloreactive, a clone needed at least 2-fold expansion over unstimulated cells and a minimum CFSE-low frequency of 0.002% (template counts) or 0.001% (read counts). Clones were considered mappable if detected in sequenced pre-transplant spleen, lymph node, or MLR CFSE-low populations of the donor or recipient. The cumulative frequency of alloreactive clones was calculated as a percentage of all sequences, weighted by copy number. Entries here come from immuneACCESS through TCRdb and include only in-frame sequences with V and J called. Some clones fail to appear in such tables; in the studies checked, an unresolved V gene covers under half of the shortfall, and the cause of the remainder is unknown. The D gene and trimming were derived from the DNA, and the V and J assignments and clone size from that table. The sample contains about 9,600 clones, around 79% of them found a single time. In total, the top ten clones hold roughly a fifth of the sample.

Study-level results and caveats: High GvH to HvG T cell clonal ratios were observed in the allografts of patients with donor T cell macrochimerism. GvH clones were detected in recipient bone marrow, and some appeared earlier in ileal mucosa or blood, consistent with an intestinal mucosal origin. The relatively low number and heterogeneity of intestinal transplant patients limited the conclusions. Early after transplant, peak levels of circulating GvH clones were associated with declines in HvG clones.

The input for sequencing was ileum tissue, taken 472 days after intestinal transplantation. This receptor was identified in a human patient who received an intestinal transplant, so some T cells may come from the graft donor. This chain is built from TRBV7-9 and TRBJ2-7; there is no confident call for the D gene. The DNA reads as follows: TGTGCCAGCAGCTTAACTTTAGCCGAGCAGTACTTC. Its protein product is CASSLTLAEQYF.